The clone carrying this TCR beta chain showed up many times. Its specificity is unknown. V dropped 3 bases and J dropped 0; count of bases not matched to a gene: 8. The CDR3 has 18 amino acids. Germline V gives CDR1 ENHRY, CDR2 SYGVKD. Amplifying from RNA transcripts, the study obtained TCR beta CDR3 regions. HTBI-primed RT-PCR formed the first round, and a multiplex PCR formed the second. MiXCR, applied by TCRdb to the multiplex PCR reads, yields one record per CDR3 protein. This table holds fewer than 350,000 distinct CDR3 sequences, roughly a sixth found once. This entry is derived from a study of Graves' ophthalmopathy and Graves' hyperthyroidism. Study findings and constraints: Discrimination between ophthalmopathy and stable hyperthyroidism by a 13-signature model showed about 88% sensitivity and 70% to 82% specificity. The majority of expanded thyroid clonotypes above 0.001 frequency also occurred in blood.

Ophthalmopathy donors were characterized by moderate-to-severe activity, CAS of at least 3, NOSPECS of at least 4, and duration under 3 months. Material: peripheral blood. The sequence was obtained from an adult man with Graves' ophthalmopathy. The genes are TRBV10-3 and TRBJ2-6, with TRBD1 matching over 7 bases. The CDR3 DNA reads TGTGCCATCAGTGACCCGGGACAGAGCAGCTCTGGGGCCAACGTCCTGACTTTC. This gives the protein CAISDPGQSSSGANVLTF.